Detailed here is one T cell receptor beta chain. The antigen remains undetermined. The deep-level immunoSEQ assay was used. This table comes from immunoSEQ multiplex PCR, and its TCRdb copy is limited to in-frame clones, with some not included. The data contain hundreds of thousands of clones, roughly 96% of them singletons. Cells designated naive CD8 were CD45RO-negative and were positively selected for CCR7, with terminally differentiated effector memory CD45RA+ cells excluded. The sample belongs to a study of shared clonotypes between healthy human individuals. Study-wide points: Donor clonotype sharing was expected to depend on sequencing depth. Represented diversity, genetic and exposure-history alike, was limited by few donors. Memory subsets had estimated richness that was generally smaller than that of naive subsets.

Trimming cost V 0 bases and J 4 bases, with 21 bases left between them. The germline gives CDR1 MGHRA, CDR2 YSYEKL. The CDR3 length is 19 residues. The V and J genes are TRBV4-1 and TRBJ2-2; tentative D call: TRBD2 (6 bases). This TCR derives from a woman younger than 45 in good health. What was sequenced was naive CD8+ T cells sorted from blood. The CDR3 DNA sequence: TGCGCCAGCAGCCAAGATTGGGGTCGGGACTGGGAAACCACCGGGGAGCTGTTTTTT. Encoded protein: CASSQDWGRDWETTGELFF.